This is a list of T cell receptor beta chains from one sample in a study of blood T cell repertoires in COVID-19. Profiling relied on immunoSEQ multiplex PCR, and the TCRdb table lists in-frame clones only, not all of them. The data contain some 230,000 clones, under 90% of them singletons. Sequencing was carried out using peripheral blood. Every receptor here comes from a woman aged 55-70 years who had recovered from COVID-19. CDR3s include the opening cysteine and the closing phenylalanine or tryptophan. D genes are given only for firm matches. Expanded clones are given a class, and other clones once, few, many or no size at all.

v_call: TRBV19
d_call: TRBD1
j_call: TRBJ1-1
clone_size: .
cdr3_aa: CASSITGGTEAFF
cdr3_nt: TGTGCCAGTAGTATTACAGGGGGGACTGAAGCTTTCTTT

v_call: TRBV6-5
d_call: .
j_call: TRBJ2-1
clone_size: few
cdr3_aa: CASSPFRGGYNEQFF
cdr3_nt: TGTGCCAGCAGCCCCTTTAGGGGGGGCTACAATGAGCAGTTCTTC

v_call: TRBV11-2
d_call: .
j_call: TRBJ1-1
clone_size: .
cdr3_aa: CASSDSGWTEAFF
cdr3_nt: TGTGCCAGCAGCGATAGCGGGTGGACTGAAGCTTTCTTT

v_call: TRBV30
d_call: TRBD2
j_call: TRBJ2-1
clone_size: .
cdr3_aa: CAWSVASGGQYNEQFF
cdr3_nt: TGTGCCTGGAGTGTAGCCAGCGGGGGGCAATACAATGAGCAGTTCTTC

v_call: TRBV10-3
d_call: TRBD1
j_call: TRBJ1-3
clone_size: once
cdr3_aa: CAIKEGQGHTIYF
cdr3_nt: TGTGCCATCAAGGAGGGACAGGGCCACACCATATATTTT

v_call: TRBV7-6
d_call: .
j_call: TRBJ1-3
clone_size: .
cdr3_aa: CASSLGPGRSGNTIYF
cdr3_nt: TGTGCCAGCAGCTTAGGTCCGGGTCGCTCTGGAAACACCATATATTTT

v_call: TRBV9
d_call: TRBD1
j_call: TRBJ2-4
clone_size: .
cdr3_aa: CASSPRDRENTGAKNIQYF
cdr3_nt: TGTGCCAGCAGCCCTCGGGACAGGGAAAATACTGGGGCCAAAAACATTCAGTACTTC

v_call: TRBV11-3
d_call: TRBD1
j_call: TRBJ2-2
clone_size: .
cdr3_aa: CASSSDRGVGELFF
cdr3_nt: TGTGCCAGCAGCTCGGACAGGGGGGTCGGGGAGCTGTTTTTT

v_call: TRBV7-3
d_call: .
j_call: TRBJ2-7
clone_size: .
cdr3_aa: CASSLTREKTYEQYF
cdr3_nt: TGTGCCAGCAGCTTAACCCGGGAAAAGACCTACGAGCAGTACTTC

v_call: TRBV20-1
d_call: .
j_call: TRBJ1-1
clone_size: .
cdr3_aa: CSASGRTGSEAFF
cdr3_nt: TGCAGTGCTAGTGGGAGGACCGGTTCTGAAGCTTTCTTT

v_call: TRBV23-1
d_call: TRBD1
j_call: TRBJ1-2
clone_size: few
cdr3_aa: CASSQSRQGDGYTF
cdr3_nt: TGCGCCAGCAGTCAATCTCGACAGGGGGATGGCTACACCTTC

v_call: TRBV19
d_call: TRBD1
j_call: TRBJ2-2
clone_size: .
cdr3_aa: CASSMDRANTGELFF
cdr3_nt: TGTGCCAGTAGTATGGACAGGGCGAACACCGGGGAGCTGTTTTTT

v_call: TRBV5-4
d_call: .
j_call: TRBJ2-3
clone_size: .
cdr3_aa: CASSRGGGALTDTQYF
cdr3_nt: TGTGCCAGCAGCCGTGGTGGGGGGGCCCTAACAGATACGCAGTATTTT

v_call: TRBV7-9
d_call: TRBD2
j_call: TRBJ2-1
clone_size: .
cdr3_aa: CASSLPGLAYNEQFF
cdr3_nt: TGTGCCAGCAGCTTACCGGGACTAGCCTACAATGAGCAGTTCTTC

v_call: TRBV18
d_call: .
j_call: TRBJ2-7
clone_size: .
cdr3_aa: CASSLSRGNEQYF
cdr3_nt: TGTGCCAGCTCACTCAGCCGGGGAAACGAGCAGTACTTC

v_call: TRBV7-3
d_call: .
j_call: TRBJ2-1
clone_size: .
cdr3_aa: CASSPTLDQKWFF
cdr3_nt: TGTGCCAGCAGCCCCACCCTCGATCAGAAGTGGTTCTTC

v_call: TRBV5-4
d_call: .
j_call: TRBJ2-7
clone_size: once
cdr3_aa: CASSLGRSAYEQYF
cdr3_nt: TGTGCCAGCAGCTTGGGGCGCAGCGCCTACGAGCAGTACTTC

v_call: TRBV27
d_call: .
j_call: TRBJ2-7
clone_size: few
cdr3_aa: CASSFHGRDYEQYF
cdr3_nt: TGTGCCAGCAGTTTTCACGGGAGAGACTACGAGCAGTACTTC

v_call: TRBV19
d_call: .
j_call: TRBJ2-1
clone_size: .
cdr3_aa: CASSISGISYNEQFF
cdr3_nt: TGTGCCAGTAGTATTTCGGGGATTTCCTACAATGAGCAGTTCTTC

v_call: TRBV3-1/TRBV3-2
d_call: TRBD1
j_call: TRBJ2-3
clone_size: few
cdr3_aa: CASSPTGVSTDTQYF
cdr3_nt: TGTGCCAGCAGCCCGACAGGGGTTAGCACAGATACGCAGTATTTT

v_call: TRBV5-4
d_call: TRBD2
j_call: TRBJ2-7
clone_size: .
cdr3_aa: CASSHGLAGYEQYF
cdr3_nt: TGTGCCAGCAGCCACGGACTAGCGGGCTACGAGCAGTACTTC

v_call: TRBV2
d_call: .
j_call: TRBJ2-7
clone_size: .
cdr3_aa: CASTTLRENEQYF
cdr3_nt: TGTGCCAGCACCACTCTCAGGGAAAACGAGCAGTACTTC

v_call: TRBV7-2
d_call: TRBD1
j_call: TRBJ1-1
clone_size: .
cdr3_aa: CASSLTGGGTEAFF
cdr3_nt: TGTGCCAGCAGCTTAACAGGGGGAGGCACTGAAGCTTTCTTT

v_call: TRBV11-2
d_call: TRBD2
j_call: TRBJ2-3
clone_size: .
cdr3_aa: CASSRRGTGEGDTQYF
cdr3_nt: TGTGCCAGCAGTCGGAGGGGTACGGGGGAGGGAGATACGCAGTATTTT

v_call: TRBV9
d_call: TRBD1
j_call: TRBJ2-1
clone_size: .
cdr3_aa: CASSVGTTDRDSYNEQFF
cdr3_nt: TGTGCCAGCAGCGTAGGAACCACTGACAGGGACTCCTACAATGAGCAGTTCTTC

v_call: TRBV28
d_call: .
j_call: TRBJ1-4
clone_size: .
cdr3_aa: CASRGGDSNNEKLFF
cdr3_nt: TGTGCCAGCAGGGGAGGGGACTCAAATAATGAAAAACTGTTTTTT

v_call: TRBV6-2/TRBV6-3
d_call: TRBD1
j_call: TRBJ1-5
clone_size: .
cdr3_aa: CASSHLKTGTEPQHF
cdr3_nt: TGTGCCAGCAGTCACCTCAAGACAGGGACGGAGCCCCAGCATTTT

v_call: TRBV6-5
d_call: .
j_call: TRBJ1-1
clone_size: once
cdr3_aa: CASSRGWEAFF
cdr3_nt: TGTGCCAGCAGTAGAGGGTGGGAAGCTTTCTTT

v_call: TRBV19
d_call: .
j_call: TRBJ1-4
clone_size: .
cdr3_aa: CASSPQGAANEKLFF
cdr3_nt: TGTGCCAGTAGTCCCCAGGGCGCGGCTAATGAAAAACTGTTTTTT

v_call: TRBV29-1
d_call: TRBD1
j_call: TRBJ2-7
clone_size: .
cdr3_aa: CSAVSSGTGKVYEQYF
cdr3_nt: TGCAGCGCTGTGTCCTCCGGGACAGGAAAAGTCTACGAGCAGTACTTC

v_call: TRBV2
d_call: .
j_call: TRBJ2-6
clone_size: .
cdr3_aa: CASSPGGLSGANVLTF
cdr3_nt: TGTGCCAGCAGTCCCGGGGGGCTCTCTGGGGCCAACGTCCTGACTTTC

v_call: TRBV11-2
d_call: .
j_call: TRBJ2-5
clone_size: .
cdr3_aa: CASSIQGGPQETQYF
cdr3_nt: TGTGCCAGCAGTATACAGGGGGGGCCCCAAGAGACCCAGTACTTC

v_call: TRBV6-5
d_call: .
j_call: TRBJ2-2
clone_size: .
cdr3_aa: CASSFQGGGELFF
cdr3_nt: TGTGCCAGCAGTTTCCAGGGGGGCGGGGAGCTGTTTTTT

v_call: TRBV27
d_call: TRBD1
j_call: TRBJ1-2
clone_size: .
cdr3_aa: CASSPGTAFYGYTF
cdr3_nt: TGTGCCAGCAGTCCAGGGACAGCCTTCTATGGCTACACCTTC

v_call: TRBV6-5
d_call: TRBD1
j_call: TRBJ1-1
clone_size: .
cdr3_aa: CASRDRGRTEAFF
cdr3_nt: TGTGCCAGCAGGGACAGGGGGCGGACTGAAGCTTTCTTT

v_call: TRBV6-5
d_call: .
j_call: TRBJ1-1
clone_size: .
cdr3_aa: CASRNPLTEAFF
cdr3_nt: TGTGCCAGCAGAAATCCCCTCACTGAAGCTTTCTTT

v_call: TRBV7-6
d_call: TRBD1
j_call: TRBJ2-7
clone_size: .
cdr3_aa: CASSRTGTGDYEQYF
cdr3_nt: TGTGCCAGCAGCCGAACCGGGACAGGGGACTACGAGCAGTACTTC

v_call: TRBV27
d_call: TRBD1
j_call: TRBJ2-7
clone_size: .
cdr3_aa: CASLKAPDRVLMNEQYF
cdr3_nt: TGTGCCAGCCTAAAAGCCCCCGACAGGGTCCTGATGAACGAGCAGTACTTC